This TCR beta chain originates from a study of identical twins. The study, taken as a whole, reports: Insertions were reduced in abundant cord blood beta clonotypes but not in memory repertoires.

Carrying unique molecular identifiers, the cDNA also gained a universal primer site through template switching. MiXCR, run by TCRdb on the 5' RACE reads, gives a single entry per CDR3 protein. This table holds approximately 410,000 distinct CDR3 sequences, 18% found once. Only healthy Caucasians were enrolled as donors. Comment on this clonotype: The antigen is not known.

Per the germline V gene, CDR1 is ENHRY and CDR2 is SYGVKD. This CDR3 contains 12 residues. V was shortened by 10 bases and J by 3 bases, with 13 bases between the two germline ends. The sequence derives from a man in his fifties or sixties in good health. Input material: naive T cells sorted from blood. The rearrangement joins TRBV10-3 to TRBJ2-7; D unresolved. The CDR3 reads CATLGNGYEQYF. CDR3 nucleotides: TGTGCCACACTTGGGAACGGCTACGAGCAGTACTTC.